This TCR beta chain came from a study of read filtering for tumor transcriptome and immune sequencing. Study-level information: Patients were approximately 18 male and some 13 female, mean age around 66 years, range about 47 to 85. After DNase treatment, RNA was made into whole-transcriptome libraries.

As concerns this clonotype: Its target is unknown. A far larger clone is just one base off, so this is likely a read error.

This CDR3 has 16 amino acids. Germline CDR1 is SGHVS and CDR2 is FQNEAQ. Study-wide results and limits: In IR-seq, single-read clonotypes were roughly 80% of clonotypes but approximately 4% of reads. Sorted CD138-negative bone marrow cells were not purified T cells.

Molecular barcoded adaptors covering alpha/delta and beta/gamma chains were used on 400 to 450 ng RNA. MiXCR, run by TCRdb on the reads, gives a single entry per CDR3 protein. The sample shows roughly 38,000 distinct CDR3 sequences, 14% of them seen only once. The chain joins TRBV7-8 to TRBJ2-1; no clear D. This TCR came from a donor at least 40 years old with multiple myeloma. Material: a population of CD138-negative cells sorted from bone marrow. The CDR3 DNA reads as TGTGCCAGCAGCCCCATCGGAGTTAGCTCCTACAATGAGCCGTTCTTC. As protein: CASSPIGVSSYNEPFF.